The 13 T cell receptor beta chains listed next were all sequenced from one sample in a study of early T cells in non-severe SARS-CoV-2 infection. TCRdb passed the 5' RACE reads through MiXCR, listing each CDR3 protein once. The table lists approximately 65,000 distinct CDR3 sequences, around 13% of them singletons. Sequenced input: whole blood. The receptors come from an adult who was a healthcare worker with PCR-confirmed SARS-CoV-2 infection or an uninfected control (not recorded which).

This chain uses TRBV6-2 or TRBV6-3 with TRBJ2-7; 10 bases align to TRBD2. V lost 5 bases and J lost 2; bases outside the gene matches: 6. Per germline, CDR1 MNHEY and CDR2 SVGEGT. This CDR3 spans 15 amino acids. The CDR3 coding sequence is TGTGCCAGCAGTGCCCATAGCGGGGGGCCCTACGAGCAGTACTTC. It translates to CASSAHSGGPYEQYF.

V is TRBV7-2 and J is TRBJ2-7; D not resolved. CDR1 SGHTA and CDR2 FQGNSA come from the germline V gene. Trimming took 1 base from V and 8 from J, leaving 15 bases between them. The CDR3 length is 14 residues. The CDR3, as DNA: TGTGCCAGCAGCTTAGGCCGGTCTCCGCCTAAGCAGTACTTC. Its translation: CASSLGRSPPKQYF.

The rearrangement joins TRBV7-9 to TRBJ1-2; unclear D gene. This CDR3 contains 11 residues. Trimming removed 8 bases from V and 4 bases from J, with 8 bases in between. Germline assignment: CDR1 SEHNR and CDR2 FQNEAQ (reference sequence). The CDR3 DNA is TGTGCCAGCCAGGCGGTCTATGGCTACACCTTC. Translated, it gives CASQAVYGYTF.

V is TRBV27 and J is TRBJ2-3; D not certain. Trimming took 0 bases from V and 1 from J, leaving 8 bases between them. This CDR3 region has 15 residues. CDR1 is MNHEY and CDR2 is SMNVEV in the germline V gene (reference sequence). In DNA form, the CDR3 reads TGTGCCAGCAGTTTATCGTCCTCAGGCACAGATACGCAGTATTTT. Protein product: CASSLSSSGTDTQYF.

This clonotype was seen at least ten times. The chain combines TRBV19 with TRBJ2-1; D gene ambiguous. Trimming removed 5 bases at V and 4 bases at J, with 9 bases between. CDR1 is LNHDA, CDR2 SQIVND, per germline (reference sequence). The CDR3 totals 13 residues. CDR3 loop: CASSVDGYNEQFF. CDR3 coding DNA: TGTGCCAGTAGTGTCGACGGATACAATGAGCAGTTCTTC.

There are many counts of this clonotype. The gene calls are TRBV7-9 and TRBJ2-2; D gene uncertain. Looked up from germline, CDR1 is SEHNR and CDR2 is FQNEAQ (reference sequence). The CDR3 totals 12 residues. V dropped 7 bases and J dropped 4 bases, with 7 bases sitting between them. CDR3 coding DNA: TGTGCCAGCAATCCAGGCACCGGGGAGCTGTTTTTT. This codes for CASNPGTGELFF.

This clonotype was seen repeatedly, ten times or more. The J gene is TRBJ2-7, the V gene TRBV6-5; 8 bases match TRBD1. Germline CDR1 is MNHEY and CDR2 is SVGAGI. CDR3 length: 13 amino acids. With 5 bases clipped from V and 3 bases from J, the junction kept 3 bases outside the gene matches. This CDR3 is CASSNGQGYEQYF. The CDR3 nucleotides read TGTGCCAGCAGTAATGGACAGGGCTACGAGCAGTACTTC.

This clonotype showed up many times. This rearrangement joins TRBV4-2 to TRBJ1-1; D uncertain. The CDR3 covers 14 residues. Trimming took off 1 base at V and 4 bases at J, with 10 bases between the two ends. Germline-derived CDR1 and CDR2 are LGHNA and YNFKEQ. CDR3 nucleotide sequence: TGTGCCAGCAGCCAAGCTCAGACATCCACTGAAGCTTTCTTT. Its translation is CASSQAQTSTEAFF.

This clonotype was counted many times. The J gene is TRBJ1-1, the V gene TRBV18; TRBD1 aligns across 7 bases. After removal of 3 bases from V and 6 bases from J, the junction contained 13 bases not matched to a gene. The V gene's germline CDR1 is KGHSH and CDR2 LQKENI. The CDR3 sequence is 16 residues long. This chain's CDR3 is CASSPTSGERGPEAFF. The DNA for the CDR3 is TGTGCCAGCTCACCCACCTCAGGGGAGAGGGGGCCTGAAGCTTTCTTT.

Only a few counts were recorded for this clonotype. V is TRBV15 and J is TRBJ2-1; unclear D gene. There are 17 residues in the CDR3. V gave up 5 bases and J gave up 0 bases, with 17 bases separating them. From germline, CDR1 is LNHNV and CDR2 YYDKDF (reference sequence). The CDR3 DNA follows: TGTGCCACCAGCCCGAACAGCCCCTACGGCTCCTACAATGAGCAGTTCTTC. Translating it yields CATSPNSPYGSYNEQFF.

This clonotype was found many times. The chain employs TRBV7-8 and TRBJ2-1, with D uncertain. Deletions cut 1 base from V and 0 bases from J, with 4 bases between. The germline gives CDR1 SGHVS, CDR2 FQNEAQ. There are 14 residues in the CDR3. As DNA, the CDR3 is TGTGCCAGCAGCTTAGATCACTCCTACAATGAGCAGTTCTTC. This sequence encodes CASSLDHSYNEQFF. Full variable domain (remainder filled in from reference TRBV7-8 and TRBJ2-1): GAGVSQSPRYKVAKRGQDVALRCDPISGHVSLFWYQQALGQGPEFLTYFQNEAQLDKSGLPSDRFFAERPEGSVSTLKIQRTQQEDSAVYLCASSLDHSYNEQFFGPGTRLTVL.

The chain uses TRBV5-1 and TRBJ2-3; 9 bases agree with TRBD2. V gave up 0 bases and J gave up 5 bases; unmatched junction bases: 10. CDR3 length: 17 residues. CDR1 is SGHRS and CDR2 is YFSETQ in the germline V gene. CDR3 DNA sequence: TGCGCCAGCAGCTTGGACCTCGGGACTAGCATATTAGATACGCAGTATTTT. It specifies CASSLDLGTSILDTQYF.

V usage is TRBV20-1 and J usage is TRBJ2-1, with D possibly being TRBD2 (6 bases). V was clipped by 6 bases and J by 5 bases, with 17 bases between them. CDR3 size: 14 residues. CDR1 and CDR2 from the germline V gene are DFQATT and SNEGSKA (reference sequence). The CDR3 DNA follows: TGCAGTGCAACGTTGGAGGGGCCCGACAATGAGCAGTTCTTC. This gives the protein CSATLEGPDNEQFF.